This T cell receptor beta chain was sequenced during a study of cytomegalovirus exposure and HLA in healthy donors. Study results and caveats: Data from an earlier analysis indicated that most TCR beta V segments were productive either about 87% or about 30% of the time. It was reported in a later analysis that an Asian-associated ancestry cluster showed fewer N-insertions than the roughly 660-donor mean.

The table lists this clone with a few counts. Its target is unknown. Between the trimmed V and J ends, which lost 1 base and 6 bases, there was a span of 12 bases. The CDR3 sequence is 13 residues long. The V gene's germline CDR1 is GTSNPN and CDR2 SVGIG (reference sequence). Vbeta (60) and Jbeta (13) primers were used in the PCR. The protocol was immunoSEQ multiplex PCR, while the TCRdb copy is restricted to in-frame clones and leaves out a portion. Here the sample spans around 150,000 clones, approximately 70% being singletons. The rearrangement joins TRBV30 to TRBJ1-1; D uncertain. The clonotype was recovered from a man in his forties in good health and CMV-seropositive. Sequences were obtained from PBMCs. CDR3 sequence (DNA): TGTGCCTGGAGTGCAGGAGGATTTCCTGAAGCTTTCTTT. It yields the protein CAWSAGGFPEAFF.